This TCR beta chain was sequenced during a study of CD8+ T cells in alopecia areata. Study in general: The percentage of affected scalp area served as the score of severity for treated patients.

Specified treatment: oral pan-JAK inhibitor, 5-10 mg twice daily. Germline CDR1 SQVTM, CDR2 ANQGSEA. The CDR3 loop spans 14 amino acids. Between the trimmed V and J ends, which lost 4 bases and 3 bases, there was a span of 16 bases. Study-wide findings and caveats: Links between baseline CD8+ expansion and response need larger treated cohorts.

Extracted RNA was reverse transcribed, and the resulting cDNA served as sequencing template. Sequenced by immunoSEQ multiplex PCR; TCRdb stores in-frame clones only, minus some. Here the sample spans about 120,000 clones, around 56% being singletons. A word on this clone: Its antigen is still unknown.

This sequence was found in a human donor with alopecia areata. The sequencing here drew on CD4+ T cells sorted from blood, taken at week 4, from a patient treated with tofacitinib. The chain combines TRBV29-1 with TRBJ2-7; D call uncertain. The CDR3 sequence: CSVVGISVGYEQYF. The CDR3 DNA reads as TGCAGCGTTGTGGGAATCTCAGTGGGCTACGAGCAGTACTTC.